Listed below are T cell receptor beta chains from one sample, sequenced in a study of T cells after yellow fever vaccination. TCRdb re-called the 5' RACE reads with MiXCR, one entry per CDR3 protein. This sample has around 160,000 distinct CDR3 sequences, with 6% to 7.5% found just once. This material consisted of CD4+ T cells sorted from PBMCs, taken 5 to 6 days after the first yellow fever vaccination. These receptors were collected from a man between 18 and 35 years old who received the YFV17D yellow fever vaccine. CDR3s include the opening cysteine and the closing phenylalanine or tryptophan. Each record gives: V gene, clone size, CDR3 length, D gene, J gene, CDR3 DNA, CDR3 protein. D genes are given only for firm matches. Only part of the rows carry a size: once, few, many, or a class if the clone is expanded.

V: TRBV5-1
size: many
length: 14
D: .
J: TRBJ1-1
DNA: TGCGCCAGCAGGATAGCCGGGACGGGCACTGAAGCTTTCTTT
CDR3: CASRIAGTGTEAFF

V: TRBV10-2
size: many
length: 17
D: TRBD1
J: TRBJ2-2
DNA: TGCGCCAGCAAAACAGGGGGCGAGTTCGCGAACACCGGGGAGCTGTTTTTT
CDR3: CASKTGGEFANTGELFF

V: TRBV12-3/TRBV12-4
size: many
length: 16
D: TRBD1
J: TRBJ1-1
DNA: TGTGCCAGCAGCCAAGGGACAGGGGGCGGGAGGGCCGAAGCTTTCTTT
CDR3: CASSQGTGGGRAEAFF

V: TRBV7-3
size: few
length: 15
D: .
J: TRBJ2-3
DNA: TGTGCCAGCAGCTTAGGACTATCTAGCACAGATACGCAGTATTTT
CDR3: CASSLGLSSTDTQYF

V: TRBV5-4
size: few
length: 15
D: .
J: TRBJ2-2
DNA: TGTGCCAGCAGCTTGGCTGGTCGGGACACCGGGGAGCTGTTTTTT
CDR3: CASSLAGRDTGELFF

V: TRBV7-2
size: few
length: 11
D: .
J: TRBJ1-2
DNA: TGTGCCAGCAGCGTACGATATGGCTACACCTTC
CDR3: CASSVRYGYTF

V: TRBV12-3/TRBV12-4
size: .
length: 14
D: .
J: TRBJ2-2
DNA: TGTGCCAGCAGGCCCACAGGGTTGCACGGGGAGCTGTTTTTT
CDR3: CASRPTGLHGELFF

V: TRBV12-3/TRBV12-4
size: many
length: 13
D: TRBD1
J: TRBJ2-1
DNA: TGTGCCAGCAGAGGGACAGGGAGCGATGAGCAGTTCTTC
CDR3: CASRGTGSDEQFF

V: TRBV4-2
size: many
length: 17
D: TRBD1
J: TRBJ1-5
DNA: TGTGCCAGCAGCCAAGAAGCGTGGACAGGGAGAGGTCAGCCCCAGCATTTT
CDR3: CASSQEAWTGRGQPQHF

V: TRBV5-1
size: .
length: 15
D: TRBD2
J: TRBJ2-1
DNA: TGCGCCAGCAGCTTGAGTGGCCTAGCGGCGGATGAGCAGTTCTTC
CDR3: CASSLSGLAADEQFF

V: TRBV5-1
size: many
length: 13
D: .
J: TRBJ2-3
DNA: TGCGCCAGCAGCTTCGCTAGCCCGGATACGCAGTATTTT
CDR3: CASSFASPDTQYF

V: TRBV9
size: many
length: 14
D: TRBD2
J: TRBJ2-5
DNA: TGTGCCAGCAGTATCTCTAGCGGCCAAGAGACCCAGTACTTC
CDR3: CASSISSGQETQYF

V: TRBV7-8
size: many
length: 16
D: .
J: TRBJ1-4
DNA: TGTGCCAGCAGCTTAACCTTCGGCTGGGGATATGAAAAACCGTTTTTT
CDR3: CASSLTFGWGYEKPFF

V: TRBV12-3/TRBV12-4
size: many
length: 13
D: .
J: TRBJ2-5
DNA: TGTGCCAGCAATCCTCTTGGGGGAGAGACCCAGTACTTC
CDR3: CASNPLGGETQYF

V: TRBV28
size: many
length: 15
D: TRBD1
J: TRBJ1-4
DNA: TGTGCCAGCAGTACCACAGGGGTAACTAATGAAAAACTGTTTTTT
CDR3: CASSTTGVTNEKLFF

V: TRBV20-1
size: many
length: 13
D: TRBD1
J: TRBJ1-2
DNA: TGCAGTGCTAGATCCTGGGACAGCTCTGGCTACACCTTC
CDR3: CSARSWDSSGYTF

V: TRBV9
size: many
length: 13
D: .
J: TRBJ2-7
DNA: TGTGCCAGCAGCGTAAGGGCGTCCTACGAGCAGTACTTC
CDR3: CASSVRASYEQYF

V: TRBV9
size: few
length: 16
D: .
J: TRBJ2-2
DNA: TGTGCCAGCAGCGTAGATCGGGGCGGTGACACCGGGGAGCTGTTTTTT
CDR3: CASSVDRGGDTGELFF

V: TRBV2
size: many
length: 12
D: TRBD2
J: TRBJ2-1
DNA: TGTGCCAGCAGGGCTAGCGGGGGGTCGCAGTTCTTC
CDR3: CASRASGGSQFF

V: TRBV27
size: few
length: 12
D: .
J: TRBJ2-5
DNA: TGTGCCAGCAGGTCGGTAGAGGAGACCCAGTACTTC
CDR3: CASRSVEETQYF

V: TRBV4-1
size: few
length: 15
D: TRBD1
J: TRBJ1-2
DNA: TGCGCCAGCAGCCAAGAACCTACAGGGGTAGGGGGCTACACCTTC
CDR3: CASSQEPTGVGGYTF

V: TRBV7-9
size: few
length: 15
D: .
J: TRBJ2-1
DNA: TGTGCCAGCAGCTTCCGGGACGGAGTATCCAATGAGCAGTTCTTC
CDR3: CASSFRDGVSNEQFF

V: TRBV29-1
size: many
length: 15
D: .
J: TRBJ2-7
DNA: TGCAGCGTTAGGCAATCCCAGGACTCGCGCTACGAGCAGTACTTC
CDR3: CSVRQSQDSRYEQYF

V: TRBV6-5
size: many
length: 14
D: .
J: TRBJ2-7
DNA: TGTGCCAGCAGCCTGAACGGCGGATCCTACGAGCAGTACTTC
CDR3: CASSLNGGSYEQYF

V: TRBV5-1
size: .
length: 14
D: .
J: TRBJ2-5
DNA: TGCGCCAGCAGCTCCCTGGACGGGGTAGAGACCCAGTACTTC
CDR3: CASSSLDGVETQYF

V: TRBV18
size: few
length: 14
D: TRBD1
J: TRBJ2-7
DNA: TGTGCCAGCTCGTACAGGGGGGATTCCTACGAGCAGTACTTC
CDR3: CASSYRGDSYEQYF

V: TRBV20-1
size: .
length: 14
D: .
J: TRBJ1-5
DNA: TGCAGTGCTCAGATCGCCGCCGGGACTCAGCCCCAGCATTTT
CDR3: CSAQIAAGTQPQHF

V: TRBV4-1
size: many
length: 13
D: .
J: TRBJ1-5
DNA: TGCGCCAGCAGCCAAGTCGGGGGTCAGCCCCAGCATTTT
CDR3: CASSQVGGQPQHF

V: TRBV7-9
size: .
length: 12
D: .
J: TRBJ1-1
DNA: TGTGCCACCATGACAGGGAACACTGAAGCTTTCTTT
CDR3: CATMTGNTEAFF

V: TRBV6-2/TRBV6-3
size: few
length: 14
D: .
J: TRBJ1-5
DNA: TGTGCCAGCAGGAGACTGTCTGGCAATCAGCCCCAGCATTTT
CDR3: CASRRLSGNQPQHF

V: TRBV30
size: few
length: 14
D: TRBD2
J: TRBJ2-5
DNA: TGTGCCTGGGGCAGCGGGGGGCCTGGAGAGACCCAGTACTTC
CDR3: CAWGSGGPGETQYF

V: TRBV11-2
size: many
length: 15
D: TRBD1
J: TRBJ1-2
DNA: TGTGCCAGCAGCGGGGACAGGGTGATCGGGTATGGCTACACCTTC
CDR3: CASSGDRVIGYGYTF

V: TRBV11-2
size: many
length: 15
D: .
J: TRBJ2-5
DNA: TGTGCCAGCAGCCACCACCGGGCAGGCGGGGAGACCCAGTACTTC
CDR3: CASSHHRAGGETQYF

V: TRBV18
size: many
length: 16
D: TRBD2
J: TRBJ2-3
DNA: TGTGCCAGCTCACCGCCGTGGGGGACTAGCGGAGATACGCAGTATTTT
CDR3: CASSPPWGTSGDTQYF

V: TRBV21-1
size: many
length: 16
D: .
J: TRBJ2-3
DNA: .
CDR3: CASSTVAGGNTDTQYF

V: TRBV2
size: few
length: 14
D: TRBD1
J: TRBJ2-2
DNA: TGTGCCAGCGGCCTTACAGGGGTCGCCGGGGAGCTGTTTTTT
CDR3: CASGLTGVAGELFF

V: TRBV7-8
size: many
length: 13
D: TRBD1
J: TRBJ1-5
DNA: TGTGCCAGCAGCCGCACAGGGGATCAGCCCCAGCATTTT
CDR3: CASSRTGDQPQHF

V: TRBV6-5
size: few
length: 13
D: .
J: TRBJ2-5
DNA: TGTGCCAGCAGTGACTCTGTCCCCTATACCCAGTACTTC
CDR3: CASSDSVPYTQYF

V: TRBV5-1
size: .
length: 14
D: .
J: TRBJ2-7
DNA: TGCGCCAGCAGCCCGGGGACTGAGGGCGGTGAGCAGTACTTC
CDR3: CASSPGTEGGEQYF

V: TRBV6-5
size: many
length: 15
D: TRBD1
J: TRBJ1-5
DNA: TGTGCCAGCAGTTGGGGACAGCCGTTCAATCAGCCCCAGCATTTT
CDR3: CASSWGQPFNQPQHF

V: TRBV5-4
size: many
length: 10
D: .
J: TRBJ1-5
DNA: TGTGCCACCTCAATCCAGCCCCAGCATTTT
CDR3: CATSIQPQHF

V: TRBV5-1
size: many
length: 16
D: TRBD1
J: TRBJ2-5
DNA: TGCGCCAGCAGCGTACAACAGGGGGCCTCCGGGGAGACCCAGTACTTC
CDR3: CASSVQQGASGETQYF

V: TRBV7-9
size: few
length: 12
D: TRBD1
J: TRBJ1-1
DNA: TGTGCCAGCAGCGGAGGGGGCTTGGAAGCTTTCTTT
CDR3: CASSGGGLEAFF

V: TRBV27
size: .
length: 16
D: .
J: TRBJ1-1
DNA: TGTGCCAGCAGTTTGCCCGTAGACAAGGAGGACACTGAAGCTTTCTTT
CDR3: CASSLPVDKEDTEAFF

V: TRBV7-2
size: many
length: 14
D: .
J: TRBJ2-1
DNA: TGTGCCAGCAGCTTAGTTGCCCCTAACAATGAGCAGTTCTTC
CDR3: CASSLVAPNNEQFF

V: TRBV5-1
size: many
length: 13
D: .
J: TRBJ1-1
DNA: TGCGCCAGCAGCTTGGATAGTAACACTGAAGCTTTCTTT
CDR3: CASSLDSNTEAFF

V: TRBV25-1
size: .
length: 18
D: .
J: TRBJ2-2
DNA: TGTGCCAGCCCTAATGGGACACGAGGGTCTGCGAACACCGGGGAGCTGTTTTTT
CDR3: CASPNGTRGSANTGELFF

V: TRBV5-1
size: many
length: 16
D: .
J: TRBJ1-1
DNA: TGCGCCAGCAGCTTGGCCAGAGGGGCAGGGATCATCGACGCTTTCTTT
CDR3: CASSLARGAGIIDAFF

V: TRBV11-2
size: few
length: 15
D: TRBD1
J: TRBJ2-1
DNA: TGTGCCAGCAGGCATCCGGGACAGGGGATCAATGAGCAGTTCTTC
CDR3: CASRHPGQGINEQFF

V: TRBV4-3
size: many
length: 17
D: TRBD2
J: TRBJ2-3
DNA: TGCGCCAGCAGCCAAGAGACTAGCGGGGGCCGCACAGATACGCAGTATTTT
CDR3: CASSQETSGGRTDTQYF

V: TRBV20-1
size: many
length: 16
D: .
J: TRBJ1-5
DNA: TGCAGTGCTAGAGATCCCTCGGGGGCCGGTTATCAGCCCCAGCATTTT
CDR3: CSARDPSGAGYQPQHF

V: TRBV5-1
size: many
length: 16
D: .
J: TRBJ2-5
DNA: TGCGCCAGCAGCTTGGCGGGGGGCGGGATCGAAGAGACCCAGTACTTC
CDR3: CASSLAGGGIEETQYF

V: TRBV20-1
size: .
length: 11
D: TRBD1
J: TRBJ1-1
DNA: TGCAGGGGGACAGGACGCACTGAAGCTTTCTTT
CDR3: CRGTGRTEAFF

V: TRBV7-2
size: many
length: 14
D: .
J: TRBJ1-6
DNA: TGTGCCAGCAGCGGAAACAGGTGGAATTCACCCCTCCACTTT
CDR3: CASSGNRWNSPLHF

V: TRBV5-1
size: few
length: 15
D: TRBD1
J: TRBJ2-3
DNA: TGCGCCAGCAGCTTGGCCGGGCAGGGGGCGGATACGCAGTATTTT
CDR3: CASSLAGQGADTQYF

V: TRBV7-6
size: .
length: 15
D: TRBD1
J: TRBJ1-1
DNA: TGTGCCAGCAGCTCGACGACAGGGACCAACACTGAAGCTTTCTTT
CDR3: CASSSTTGTNTEAFF

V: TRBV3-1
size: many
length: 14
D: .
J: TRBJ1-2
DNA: TGTGCCAGCAGCCAAGCTGGCAGCAACTATGGCTACACCTTC
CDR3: CASSQAGSNYGYTF

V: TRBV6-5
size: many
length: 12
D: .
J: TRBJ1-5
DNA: TGTGCCAGCAGCCGAGCCAATCAGCCCCAGCATTTT
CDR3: CASSRANQPQHF